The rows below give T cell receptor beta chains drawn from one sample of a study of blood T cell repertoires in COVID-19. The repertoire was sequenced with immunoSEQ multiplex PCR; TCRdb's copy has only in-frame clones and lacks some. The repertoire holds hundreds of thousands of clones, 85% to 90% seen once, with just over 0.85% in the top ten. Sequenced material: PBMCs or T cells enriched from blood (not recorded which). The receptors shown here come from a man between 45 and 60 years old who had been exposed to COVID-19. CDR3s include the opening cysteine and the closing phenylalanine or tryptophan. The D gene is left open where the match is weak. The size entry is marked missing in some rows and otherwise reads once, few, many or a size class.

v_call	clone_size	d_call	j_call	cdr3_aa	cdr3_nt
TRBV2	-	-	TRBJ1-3	CASGRQHNLYSGNTIYF	TGTGCCAGCGGCCGACAGCATAACTTGTACTCTGGAAACACCATATATTTT
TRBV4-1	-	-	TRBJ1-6	CASSQVPGDSPLHF	TGCGCCAGCAGCCAAGTCCCAGGGGACTCACCCCTCCACTTT
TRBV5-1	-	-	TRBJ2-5	CASSSRGETQYF	TGCGCCAGCAGCTCCAGGGGAGAGACCCAGTACTTC
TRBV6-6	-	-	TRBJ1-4	CASTGHRNEKLFF	TGTGCCAGCACGGGACACCGTAATGAAAAACTGTTTTTT
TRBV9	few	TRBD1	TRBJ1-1	CASSVRGDRVGRTEAFF	TGTGCCAGCAGCGTAAGGGGGGACAGGGTTGGAAGAACTGAAGCTTTCTTT
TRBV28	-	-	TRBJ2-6	CASSSPGEASGANVLTF	TGTGCCAGCAGTTCCCCGGGTGAGGCCTCTGGGGCCAACGTCCTGACTTTC
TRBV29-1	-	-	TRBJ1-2	CSVGGGYYGYTF	TGCAGCGTTGGTGGGGGGTACTATGGCTACACCTTC
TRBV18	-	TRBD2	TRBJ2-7	CASSPRGAGGSSAEQYF	TGTGCCAGCTCACCCCGGGGAGCGGGGGGGTCCTCGGCAGAGCAGTACTTC
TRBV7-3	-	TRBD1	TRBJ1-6	CASSTGQWESPLHF	TGTGCCAGCAGCACGGGACAGTGGGAATCACCCCTCCACTTT
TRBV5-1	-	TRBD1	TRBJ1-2	CASSLAPGQNYGYTF	TGCGCCAGCAGCTTGGCTCCGGGACAGAACTATGGCTACACCTTC
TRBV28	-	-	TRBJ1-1	CASRWTPNTEAFF	TGTGCCAGCAGATGGACACCGAACACTGAAGCTTTCTTT
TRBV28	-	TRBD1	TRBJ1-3	CASSLPPGQLSGNTIYF	TGTGCCAGCAGTCTTCCCCCGGGACAGCTCTCTGGAAACACCATATATTTT
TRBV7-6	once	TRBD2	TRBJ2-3	CASSLAGGSTDTQYF	TGTGCCAGCAGCTTAGCGGGAGGGTCCACAGATACGCAGTATTTT
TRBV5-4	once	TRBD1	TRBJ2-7	CASSRTGTSYEQYF	TGTGCCAGCAGCAGGACAGGGACGTCCTACGAGCAGTACTTC
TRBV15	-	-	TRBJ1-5	CATSREGDQPQHF	TGTGCCACCAGCAGAGAAGGGGATCAGCCCCAGCATTTT
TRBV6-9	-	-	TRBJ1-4	CVNSENEKLFF	TGTGTAAACTCGGAGAATGAAAAACTGTTTTTT
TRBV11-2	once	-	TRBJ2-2	CASSLGRFTGELFF	TGTGCCAGCAGCTTAGGGAGGTTCACCGGGGAGCTGTTTTTT
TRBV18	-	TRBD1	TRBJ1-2	CASSLGQGDGYTF	TGTGCCAGCTCCCTCGGACAGGGGGATGGCTACACCTTC
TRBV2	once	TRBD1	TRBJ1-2	CASRGQGIYGYTF	TGTGCCAGCAGGGGACAGGGGATCTATGGCTACACCTTC
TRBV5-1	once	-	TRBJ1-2	CASSVAAESYGYTF	TGCGCCAGCAGCGTCGCAGCGGAATCCTATGGCTACACCTTC
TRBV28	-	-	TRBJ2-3	CASSSDPRTDTQYF	TGTGCCAGCAGTTCAGATCCCCGCACAGATACGCAGTATTTT
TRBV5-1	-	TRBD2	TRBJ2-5	CASSPGLAGGETQYF	TGCGCCAGCAGCCCAGGACTAGCGGGAGGAGAGACCCAGTACTTC
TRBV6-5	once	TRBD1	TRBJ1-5	CASTLTGGFDQPQHF	TGTGCCAGCACTCTTACAGGGGGTTTTGATCAGCCCCAGCATTTT
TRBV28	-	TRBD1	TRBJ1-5	CASSRQGAGNQPQHF	TGTGCCAGCAGCCGACAGGGTGCGGGGAATCAGCCCCAGCATTTT
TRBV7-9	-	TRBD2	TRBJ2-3	CASSLELAGGSDTQYF	TGTGCCAGCAGCTTAGAACTAGCGGGAGGCTCAGATACGCAGTATTTT
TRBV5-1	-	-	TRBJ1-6	CASSAEGPGGPLHF	TGCGCCAGCAGCGCAGAAGGCCCCGGGGGTCCCCTCCACTTT
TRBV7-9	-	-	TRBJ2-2	CASSSQGYTGELFF	TGTGCCAGCAGCTCCCAGGGGTACACCGGGGAGCTGTTTTTT
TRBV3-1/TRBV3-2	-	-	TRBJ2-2	CASSQRVIHTGELFF	TGTGCCAGCAGCCAACGGGTTATTCACACCGGGGAGCTGTTTTTT